This entry describes one T cell receptor (beta chain). A sample-barcoded 5' primer and a J-beta primer mix were used in a second PCR of roughly 7 to 12 cycles. Each cDNA molecule was tagged by a template-switch adaptor with 12 random nucleotides. TCRdb ran MiXCR on the 5' RACE reads and lists one entry per CDR3 protein. The repertoire holds over a million distinct CDR3 sequences, 40% to 45% seen once, with under 5% in the top ten. Extraction of total RNA produced a minimum of 6 micrograms from each sample. Trimming took off 2 bases at V and 1 base at J, with 7 bases between the two ends. Germline lookup yields CDR1 MNHEY and CDR2 SVGAGI. There are 14 residues in the CDR3. The sample comes from a study of blood T cells in healthy people across ages.

The clonotype comes from a woman under 30 in good health. Sequencing used blood. This chain links TRBV6-5 with TRBJ2-3; no clear D gene. The CDR3: CASSYGVGTDTQYF. DNA of the CDR3: TGTGCCAGCAGTTACGGGGTCGGCACAGATACGCAGTATTTT.